Below are 28 T cell receptor beta chains sequenced from a single sample in a study of tumor and adjacent non-tumor tissue in lung cancer listed by TCRdb under 2018. Bulk unsorted tissue served as the source for RNA extraction, and RNA quality was assessed using a NanoDrop ND-1000 and an Agilent 2100. The normal lung samples consisted of distant non-tumor tissue collected more than 3 cm from the tumor edge. The library was generated by multiplex PCR. The reads were generated on an Illumina HiSeq 2500. TCRbeta libraries were constructed through three rounds of nested PCR with primers (Table S4) according to protocols modified from ARM-PCR. TCRdb's own reprocessing of the public reads used fastp at Q25 and MiXCR and kept productive beta chains. Every CDR3 protein is listed once, alongside the most common genes and DNA of its rows. The sample data list 60,000 to 90,000 distinct CDR3 sequences, and around 65% of these were observed just once. Around 30% of the sample rests with the top ten.

Sequencing was performed on distant non-tumor lung tissue. Receptors originate from a woman aged 50 to 60 with non-small cell lung cancer.

Notes on this clonotype: At one boundary the junction diverges from the germline segment, which might be a read error. This chain links TRBV4-1 with TRBJ2-2; 12 nucleotides line up with TRBD2. The CDR3 is made up of 18 amino acids. The germline V gene has CDR1 MGHRA and CDR2 YSYEKL. CDR3 nucleotides: TGCGCCAGCAGTCAACAAGTTCGGACTAGCGGGAACACCCGGGAGCCGTTTTTT. The encoded protein is CASSQQVRTSGNTREPFF.

This chain joins TRBV11-3 and TRBJ2-3; D uncertain. The V gene's germline CDR1 is SGHNT and CDR2 YENEEA. The CDR3 contains 12 residues. Trimming cost V 4 bases and J 3 bases, with 5 bases left between them. The chain's CDR3 is CASSSRTDTQYF. Here the CDR3 DNA reads TGTGCCAGCAGCTCTCGGACAGATACGCAGTATTTT.

As concerns this clonotype: A much bigger clone sits one base away, suggesting this may be a read error. The J gene is TRBJ2-2, the V gene TRBV24-1; D is perhaps TRBD1 or TRBD2 (5 bases each). V was shortened by 5 bases and J by 0 bases, with 18 bases between the two germline ends. The CDR3 length is 18 residues. Germline loops: CDR1 KGHDR, CDR2 SFDVKD. This CDR3 is CATSGVLRDLTNTGELFF. CDR3 bases: TGTGCCACCAGTGGTGTCCTCCGGGACCTAACGAACACCGGGGAGCTGTTTTTT.

This chain joins TRBV11-2 and TRBJ1-5; D gene ambiguous. The V end lost 5 bases, the J end lost 12 bases, and 17 bases lay between the germline ends. Germline V gene data show CDR1 as SGHAT and CDR2 as FQNNGV. The CDR3 spans 13 residues. CDR3 protein: CASSEDWNLRQHF. The CDR3 bases are TGTGCCAGCAGCGAAGACTGGAACCTGCGCCAGCATTTT.

A word on this clonotype: One end of the junction does not line up with germline, which may come from a read error. This chain connects TRBV11-2 to TRBJ1-4, with no clear D. This CDR3 contains 13 residues. CDR1 is SGHAT and CDR2 is FQNNGV in the germline V gene. The CDR3 coding sequence is TGTGCCAGCAGCTTAGATCTATGGGGATCTATGCCTTTT. This sequence encodes CASSLDLWGSMPF.

V is TRBV11-2 and J is TRBJ1-1; D gene uncertain. CDR1 is SGHAT and CDR2 is FQNNGV in the germline V gene. V dropped 2 bases and J dropped 3 bases, with 16 bases sitting between them. The CDR3 loop spans 16 amino acids. CDR3 sequence reads: CASSLLVGRVDTEAFF. In DNA form, the CDR3 reads TGTGCCAGCAGCTTACTAGTCGGCCGTGTAGACACTGAAGCTTTCTTT.

The table lists this clonotype with a count of one. A clone one base away is much larger, so this may be a read error. This rearrangement joins TRBV10-2 to TRBJ2-6; maybe TRBD1 (5 bases). The CDR3 covers 16 residues. Germline CDR1 and CDR2: WSHSY and SAAADI. The CDR3 spells CASSESQGGGANVPTF. Written as DNA, the CDR3 is TGCGCCAGCAGTGAGTCGCAGGGTGGTGGGGCCAACGTCCCGACTTTC.

In its sample, this clonotype was seen once. V gene TRBV13 combines with J gene TRBJ1-1; TRBD1 is a possible D gene (5 bases). The V gene lost 3 bases and the J gene lost 0 bases, with 11 bases spanning the gap. Germline CDR1 and CDR2: PRHDT and FYEKMQ (reference sequence). The CDR3 sequence is 15 residues long. CDR3 sequence (DNA): TGTGCCAGCAGCTTCACAGGCAGTATGAACACTGAAGCTTTCTTT. Translating gives CASSFTGSMNTEAFF.

About this clonotype itself: It may be a read error: a sequence one base away is much more abundant. This chain's CDR3 is CSARYPTAGQKSTDTQYF. The CDR3 DNA is TGCAGTGCTAGATATCCAACAGCGGGACAGAAAAGCACAGATACGCAGTATTTT. The J gene is TRBJ2-3, the V gene TRBV20-1; D is tentatively TRBD1 or TRBD2 (7 bases each). Germline loops: CDR1 DFQATT, CDR2 SNEGSKA (reference sequence). V dropped 2 bases and J dropped 0 bases, with 21 bases sitting between them. The CDR3 runs to 18 residues.

This clonotype showed up many times. This chain joins TRBV11-2 and TRBJ2-7; the D gene could be TRBD1 or TRBD2 (5 bases each). Germline V lookup: CDR1 SGHAT, CDR2 FQNNGV. Trimming removed 1 base at V and 5 bases at J, with 15 bases between. This CDR3 region has 15 residues. The CDR3 here is CASSLGGDLYHEQYF. CDR3 nucleotides: TGTGCCAGCAGCTTAGGAGGGGATCTCTACCACGAGCAGTACTTC.

Note on this clonotype: The CDR3 carries no conserved terminal phenylalanine or tryptophan, so it likely arises from a read error. The chain couples TRBV20-1 to TRBJ2-1; 9 bases map to TRBD2. Looked up from germline, CDR1 is DFQATT and CDR2 is SNEGSKA (reference sequence). This CDR3 is built from 14 residues. V shed 7 bases, J shed 7 bases, and the junction held 11 bases outside the gene matches. The CDR3 spells CSVCIAGDTNEQFI. The CDR3 nucleotides read TGCAGTGTCTGTATAGCGGGAGATACGAATGAGCAGTTCATC.

A remark on this clonotype: This may stem from a read error, because a much larger clone lies one nucleotide away. The chain links TRBV5-4 to TRBJ2-3; D possibly corresponds to TRBD2 (6 bases). The germline CDR1 and CDR2 sequences are SGHNT and YYREEE (reference sequence). Trimming pared 4 bases from V and 2 bases from J, leaving 11 bases between. This CDR3 has 14 amino acids. The CDR3 protein is CASSPGVDTDTQYF. DNA for the CDR3: TGTGCCAGCAGCCCGGGGGTGGACACAGATACGCAGTATTTT.

This clonotype was seen more than once but under ten times. A much more abundant neighbour one base away suggests this may be a read error. V gene TRBV14 combines with J gene TRBJ2-1; 10 bases align to TRBD2. Germline V lookup: CDR1 SGHDN, CDR2 FVKESK. This CDR3 has 14 residues. The CDR3 here is CASSPSGSYNEQSF. CDR3 bases: TGTGCCAGCAGCCCTAGCGGGAGTTACAATGAGCAGTCCTTC.

About this clonotype itself: An end of the junction does not agree with germline; a read error may underlie this. This chain joins TRBV6-1 and TRBJ2-7, with a tentative D call TRBD1 (6 bases). Germline-derived CDR1 and CDR2 are MNHNS and SASEGT. The CDR3 extends over 16 amino acids. The CDR3 sequence is CASSETGQFGLYGQYF. DNA for the CDR3: TGTGCCAGCAGTGAAACCGGACAGTTCGGGCTCTACGGGCAGTACTTC.

V gene TRBV20-1 combines with J gene TRBJ2-5, with 11 bases aligning to TRBD2. V shed 8 bases, J shed 11 bases, and the junction held 19 bases outside the gene matches. Germline CDR1 DFQATT, CDR2 SNEGSKA (reference sequence). The CDR3 is made up of 15 amino acids. The CDR3 sequence is CSTSPSGRRKESQYF. For the CDR3, the DNA is TGCAGTACCAGTCCTAGCGGGAGGAGAAAAGAGAGTCAGTACTTC.

Remarks on this clonotype: Likely a read error: the CDR3 ends without its conserved phenylalanine or tryptophan. CDR3 nucleotides: TGTGCCAGCGTGACTAGCGGGGGTTTCACAGATACGCAGTATTAT. Translation gives CASVTSGGFTDTQYY. The chain has TRBV6-1 and TRBJ2-3; 12 bases line up with TRBD2. This CDR3 is 15 amino acids long. V was clipped by 8 bases and J by 2 bases; unmatched bases: 5. From germline, CDR1 is MNHNS and CDR2 SASEGT.

This clonotype appeared many times. J is TRBJ2-3 and V is TRBV28, with D possibly TRBD1 on 7 matching bases. V was pared by 6 bases and J by 4 bases, with 23 bases between. This CDR3 comprises 17 residues. Germline lookup yields CDR1 MDHEN and CDR2 SYDVKM. The CDR3 region has the DNA TGTGCCAGCAGCCAGTTGGAGGGGGCGGAGTTGGCAGATACGCAGTATTTT. This encodes CASSQLEGAELADTQYF.

Worth noting for this clonotype: This may stem from a read error, because a much larger clone lies one nucleotide away. The chain is built from TRBV4-1 and TRBJ2-1; D may correspond to TRBD1 or TRBD2 (5 bases each). The CDR3 totals 18 residues. CDR1 is MGHRA and CDR2 is YSYEKL in the germline V gene. CDR3 bases: TGCTCCAGCAGCCAAGTGGGGGAATCGTTAGTCTGGCCCAATGAGCAGTTCTTC. It is translated as CSSSQVGESLVWPNEQFF.

This clonotype was seen ten or more times. The chain combines TRBV20-1 with TRBJ2-1, with D hard to call. This CDR3 is built from 14 residues. Per germline, CDR1 DFQATT and CDR2 SNEGSKA (reference sequence). V lost 4 bases, J lost 8 bases, and 18 bases lay in between. The CDR3 region is CSATPPDRPDEQFF. CDR3 nucleotides: TGCAGTGCTACTCCCCCGGACCGTCCGGATGAGCAGTTCTTC.

Details on this clonotype: A much bigger clone sits one base away, suggesting this may be a read error. The chain joins TRBV6-2 or TRBV6-3 to TRBJ2-1, with 11 bases lining up with TRBD2. Looked up from germline, CDR1 is MNHEY and CDR2 is SVGEGT. The CDR3 sequence is 18 residues long. The CDR3 DNA reads as TGTGCCAGCAGTTACGCTAGCGGGAGGCCAAGCTCCTACAATGAGCACTTCTTC. Amino acids: CASSYASGRPSSYNEHFF.

In the case of this clonotype: A much larger clone is a single base away; this may be a read error. The V and J genes are TRBV20-1 and TRBJ2-7; the D is unclear. CDR1 is DFQATT, CDR2 SNEGSKA, per germline (reference sequence). The CDR3 contains 14 residues. The CDR3 spells CSASESTVSYGQYF. CDR3 nucleotides: TGCAGTGCTAGCGAGTCGACTGTATCCTACGGGCAGTACTTC.

The chain employs TRBV4-3 and TRBJ2-1; TRBD2 matches at 11 bases. Looked up from germline, CDR1 is LGHNA and CDR2 is YSLEER. This CDR3 has 16 residues. The trim removed 11 bases at V and 15 bases at J, leaving 24 bases unmatched. CDR3 protein: CAGSQEYISGRVSGFF. The CDR3 bases are TGCGCCGGTAGCCAAGAATACATTAGCGGGAGGGTTAGCGGGTTCTTC.

In regard to this clonotype: Just one base apart from a much larger clone, this may be a read error. Since no conserved phenylalanine or tryptophan closes the CDR3, a read error is the likely cause. The CDR3 sequence: CSERPGRTEAFS. The CDR3 DNA sequence: TGCAGTGAAAGACCAGGGAGGACTGAAGCTTTCTCT. V is TRBV20-1 and J is TRBJ1-1; possible D gene TRBD1, 5 bases. Trimming stripped 7 bases from V and 5 bases from J, with 14 bases between. Germline lookup yields CDR1 DFQATT and CDR2 SNEGSKA (reference sequence). CDR3 length: 12 residues.

In this sample, this clonotype turned up many times. The rearrangement links TRBV10-3 to TRBJ1-1; possibly TRBD1 for D (5 bases). In germline, CDR1 is ENHRY, CDR2 SYGVKD. The V and J ends lost 7 bases and 5 bases respectively, with 17 bases between them. The CDR3 has 14 residues. CDR3 sequence reads: CAITRDDFGTEAFF. The CDR3 DNA sequence: TGTGCCATCACTCGGGACGATTTTGGGACTGAAGCTTTCTTT.

This clonotype came up a few times. The CDR3 DNA sequence: TGTGCCACCAGTGTAGGACAGGGGGCGGCAGATACGCAGTATTTT. Translating it yields CATSVGQGAADTQYF. The chain couples TRBV24-1 to TRBJ2-3; 11 bases line up with TRBD1. Germline CDR1 KGHDR, CDR2 SFDVKD. The CDR3 sequence is 15 residues long. V lost 5 bases to trimming and J lost 4 bases; unmatched junction nucleotides: 4.

This clonotype was seen just once. The chain has TRBV10-2 and TRBJ2-3; no clear D. Trimming cost V 9 bases and J 1 base, with 17 bases left between them. Germline values: CDR1 WSHSY, CDR2 SAAADI. This CDR3 has 15 residues. The CDR3 bases are TGCGCCAGTAGCTATAGCTGGGCCCGCACAGATACGCAGTATTTT. Protein product: CASSYSWARTDTQYF.

Details on this clonotype: The junction departs from germline at one end; a sequencing error may be responsible. The J gene is TRBJ1-2, the V gene TRBV4-3; tentative D call: TRBD1 (5 bases). Germline-derived CDR1 and CDR2 are LGHNA and YSLEER. This CDR3 is 13 amino acids long. The CDR3 coding sequence is TGCGTCAGCAGCCAAGAATGGGGGAATGGCTACACCTTT. This encodes CVSSQEWGNGYTF.

Concerning this clonotype itself: One end of the junction does not line up with germline, which may come from a read error. The chain carries TRBV18 and TRBJ1-1; D uncertain. Germline lookup yields CDR1 KGHSH and CDR2 LQKENI. The CDR3 runs to 15 residues. CDR3 residues: CASSAPGDRGSEAFF. CDR3 sequence (DNA): TGTGCCAGCTCAGCACCGGGAGACCGAGGAAGTGAAGCTTTCTTT.